This T cell receptor beta chain was sequenced in a study of OX40 agonist ivuxolimab in advanced cancers. V lost 5 bases and J lost 0, with 11 bases in between. The CDR3 is made up of 15 amino acids. Germline CDR1 is MNHEY and CDR2 is SMNVEV (reference sequence). Patients were ruled out by autoimmune disease history or systemic immunosuppression. The sample holds one count of this clone. Its cognate antigen is unknown. Assay used: immunoSEQ multiplex PCR; TCRdb lists only in-frame clones, some missing. This sample has about 69,000 clones, with about 89% found just once. Broader study findings: By week 6 at 0.1 to 3.0 mg/kg, blood CD4+ and CD8+ T cells had expanded clonally.

This clonotype was sampled from an adult with an advanced solid tumor such as melanoma, head and neck, liver or kidney cancer. The source was CD4+ or CD8+ T cells sorted from blood, collected in a trial of the OX40 agonist ivuxolimab. This chain uses TRBV27 with TRBJ2-1; D gene uncertain. CDR3 in amino acids: CASSPLLSSYNEQFF. The CDR3 nucleotides read TGTGCCAGCAGTCCGCTCTTAAGCTCCTACAATGAGCAGTTCTTC.